This record looks at one TCR beta chain sequence and its context. The antigen remains unidentified. This sample is drawn from a study of tissue T cells after allogeneic stem cell transplantation. Overall study context: Adult allogeneic hematopoietic cell transplant recipients with steroid-refractory graft-versus-host disease were prospectively enrolled for research autopsy. Recipient PBMCs from before transplant existed for a few GVHD patients.

Method: immunoSEQ multiplex PCR; TCRdb's copy keeps in-frame clones and lacks some. Seen here are approximately 30,000 clones, about 85% observed once, and the top ten hold under 4.5%. Study conclusions and caveats: Only a limited share of tissue TCRs appeared in blood or spleen.

The CDR3 sequence is 13 residues long. Trimming cost V 3 bases and J 5 bases, with 11 bases left between them. Germline-derived CDR1 and CDR2 are MNHEY and SMNVEV (reference sequence). This specimen was blood, taken before transplantation. The chain employs TRBV27 and TRBJ2-7; D is uncertain. This receptor was identified in a woman between 18 and 50 years old who later had graft-versus-host disease after an allogeneic stem cell transplant. DNA of the CDR3: TGTGCCAGCAGTTTCAAAGGGTCCCACGAGCAGTACTTC. Its translation is CASSFKGSHEQYF.